These 31 T cell receptor beta chains came from one sample sequenced in a study of blood T cell repertoires in COVID-19. Only in-frame clones appear in the TCRdb table, and some are missing; sequencing was by immunoSEQ multiplex PCR. In the table there are around 360,000 clones, roughly 90% of which are singletons. What was sequenced was PBMCs or T cells enriched from blood (not recorded which). These receptors were collected from a woman between 25 and 40 years old who had recovered from COVID-19.

J is TRBJ2-7 and V is TRBV4-1; 8 bases match TRBD1. The CDR3 consists of 16 residues. Germline V CDR1 and CDR2: MGHRA, YSYEKL. V trimming: 2 bases; J trimming: 3 bases; junction bases outside the gene matches: 9. CDR3 DNA sequence: TGCGCCAGCAGCCAACAAGGAGGACAGGGAATCTACGAGCAGTACTTC. Translated, it gives CASSQQGGQGIYEQYF.

This clone was seen only a few times. J is TRBJ1-6 and V is TRBV27; the match to TRBD1 covers 11 bases. The V gene's germline CDR1 is MNHEY and CDR2 SMNVEV (reference sequence). CDR3 length: 15 amino acids. V dropped 7 bases and J dropped 9; count of bases not matched to a gene: 8. The CDR3 DNA reads as TGTGCCAGCACTTTGGCCGGGACAGGGGGTTCACCCCTCCACTTT. It translates to CASTLAGTGGSPLHF.

The CDR3 sequence is CASRRTSGGHNEQFF. CDR3 bases: TGTGCCAGCAGAAGGACTAGCGGGGGACACAATGAGCAGTTCTTC. This sequence joins TRBV5-5 and TRBJ2-1; 13 nucleotides line up with TRBD2. V was pared by 5 bases and J by 5 bases, with 4 bases of the junction left unmatched. This CDR3 comprises 15 residues. Germline V CDR1 and CDR2: SGHKS, YYEKEE (reference sequence).

This clone was counted a few times. This chain links TRBV11-2 with TRBJ2-7, with D unclear. Germline-derived CDR1 and CDR2 are SGHAT and FQNNGV. This CDR3 spans 12 amino acids. Deletions cut 5 bases from V and 4 bases from J, with 9 bases between. The CDR3 region is CASSTGFYEQYF. In DNA form, the CDR3 reads TGTGCCAGCAGCACGGGTTTTTACGAGCAGTACTTC. The full variable domain, with the rest looked up from reference TRBV11-2 and TRBJ2-7, is EAGVAQSPRYKIIEKRQSVAFWCNPISGHATLYWYQQILGQGPKLLIQFQNNGVVDDSQLPKDRFSAERLKGVDSTLKIQPAKLEDSAVYLCASSTGFYEQYFGPGTRLTVT.

The V and J genes are TRBV29-1 and TRBJ2-2, with a weak D call TRBD2 (6 bases). Trimming took off 3 bases at V and 4 bases at J, with 9 bases between the two ends. This CDR3 contains 13 residues. Germline V gives CDR1 SQVTM, CDR2 ANQGSEA. The CDR3 bases are TGCAGCGTTGACCCTAGCGCCACCGGGGAGCTGTTTTTT. Translation: CSVDPSATGELFF.

The CDR3 protein is CAISERRNTEAFF. The CDR3 DNA sequence: TGTGCCATCAGTGAGCGTAGGAACACTGAAGCTTTCTTT. The V call is TRBV10-3, the J call TRBJ1-1; unclear D gene. The CDR3 spans 13 residues. CDR1 ENHRY and CDR2 SYGVKD come from the germline V gene. V was trimmed by 2 bases and J by 1 base, leaving 5 bases between them.

The V call is TRBV19, the J call TRBJ2-2; D gene uncertain. The CDR3 runs to 14 residues. V lost 5 bases, J lost 1 base, and 8 bases lay in between. Germline lookup yields CDR1 LNHDA and CDR2 SQIVND (reference sequence). In nucleotides, the CDR3 is TGTGCCAGTAGTCCAGGAATGAACACCGGGGAGCTGTTTTTT. This translates into CASSPGMNTGELFF. The full variable domain, its missing parts supplied by reference TRBV19 and TRBJ2-2, is DGGITQSPKYLFRKEGQNVTLSCEQNLNHDAMYWYRQDPGQGLRLIYYSQIVNDFQKGDIAEGYSVSREKKESFPLTVTSAQKNPTAFYLCASSPGMNTGELFFGEGSRLTVL.

The count of this clone is one. V usage is TRBV6-2 or TRBV6-3 and J usage is TRBJ1-2; maybe TRBD1 (6 bases). The germline CDR1 and CDR2 sequences are MNHEY and SVGEGT. The V and J ends lost 5 bases and 2 bases respectively, with 9 bases between them. This CDR3 region has 13 residues. CDR3 amino acids: CASSNGQNYGYTF. DNA for the CDR3: TGTGCCAGCAGTAACGGACAGAACTATGGCTACACCTTC.

With respect to this clone: This sample includes further DNA sequences coding for the same CDR3. This sequence joins TRBV28 and TRBJ2-7, with 11 bases matching TRBD2. The CDR3 has 16 residues. Germline CDR1 MDHEN, CDR2 SYDVKM. Losses at the gene ends were 5 bases for V and 0 bases for J; bases not matched to a gene: 6. CDR3 coding DNA: TGTGCCAGCAGTCTCTCCGGGACTAGCGGCTCCTACGAGCAGTACTTC. Translating it yields CASSLSGTSGSYEQYF.

The chain joins TRBV28 to TRBJ2-7, with D perhaps matching TRBD2 (5 bases). Germline V gives CDR1 MDHEN, CDR2 SYDVKM. The CDR3 runs to 14 residues. V was clipped by 3 bases and J by 6 bases, with 15 bases between them. The CDR3 DNA is TGTGCCAGCAGTTTTCTAGCAAGAAATCTCGAGCAGTACTTC. It encodes CASSFLARNLEQYF.

The rearrangement joins TRBV10-3 to TRBJ1-3; D may be TRBD1 (5 bases). From germline, CDR1 is ENHRY and CDR2 SYGVKD. This CDR3 region has 11 residues. Deletions cut 11 bases from V and 8 bases from J, with 13 bases between. The chain's CDR3 is CAGGGSDTIYF. The CDR3 nucleotides read TGTGCCGGGGGAGGTTCGGACACCATATATTTT.

The chain uses TRBV15 and TRBJ2-1; D might be TRBD1 (6 bases). CDR1 and CDR2 (germline): LNHNV, YYDKDF (reference sequence). The V gene lost 0 bases and the J gene lost 5 bases, with 14 bases spanning the gap. This CDR3 contains 16 residues. The CDR3, as DNA: TGTGCCACCAGCAGAGATGCTACAGGGAGCGACAATGAGCAGTTCTTC. Protein sequence: CATSRDATGSDNEQFF. The whole variable domain, remainder taken from reference TRBV15 and TRBJ2-1, is DAMVIQNPRYQVTQFGKPVTLSCSQTLNHNVMYWYQQKSSQAPKLLFHYYDKDFNNEADTPDNFQSRRPNTSFCFLDIRSPGLGDTAMYLCATSRDATGSDNEQFFGPGTRLTVL.

This chain joins TRBV3-1 (or the pseudogene TRBV3-2) and TRBJ1-2; the match to TRBD1 covers 10 bases. There are 15 residues in the CDR3. V lost 2 bases, J lost 3 bases, and 3 bases stayed unmatched. In germline, CDR1 is LGHDT, CDR2 YNNKEL (reference sequence). The CDR3 reads CASSQWDRGDYGYTF. CDR3 DNA sequence: TGTGCCAGCAGCCAATGGGACAGGGGCGACTATGGCTACACCTTC.

The genes are TRBV6-5 and TRBJ2-7; TRBD2 matches 7 bases. J was trimmed by 2 bases and V by 0 bases; bases with no gene match: 4. The CDR3 contains 15 residues. From germline, CDR1 is MNHEY and CDR2 SVGAGI. CDR3 bases: TGTGCCAGCAGTTACTCACGGGGGGATGCCTACGAGCAGTACTTC. This codes for CASSYSRGDAYEQYF.

This rearrangement joins TRBV9 to TRBJ2-1, with 9 bases identical to TRBD2. Germline V gene lookup returns CDR1 SGDLS and CDR2 YYNGEE. Trimming cost V 4 bases and J 3 bases; bases outside gene matches: 8. CDR3 length equals 16 residues. This CDR3 is CASSRRLAELYNEQFF. The DNA of the CDR3 is TGTGCCAGCAGCCGCCGACTAGCGGAACTCTACAATGAGCAGTTCTTC.

V usage is TRBV9 and J usage is TRBJ2-3; possibly TRBD2 for D (7 bases). The CDR3 spans 15 residues. V was clipped by 0 bases and J by 4 bases, with 12 bases between them. CDR1 and CDR2 (germline): SGDLS, YYNGEE. The CDR3, as DNA: TGTGCCAGCAGCGTAGAGGGGGGGCATCCAGATACGCAGTATTTT. Residues: CASSVEGGHPDTQYF.

This clone was counted once. The chain carries TRBV9 and TRBJ1-4; D uncertain. This CDR3 comprises 15 residues. CDR1 and CDR2 (germline): SGDLS, YYNGEE. V gave up 0 bases and J gave up 8 bases, with 14 bases separating them. CDR3: CASSVAAGLGEKLFF. The CDR3 DNA follows: TGTGCCAGCAGCGTAGCTGCGGGTTTGGGAGAAAAACTGTTTTTT.

This chain uses TRBV12-3 or TRBV12-4 with TRBJ1-2; D gene uncertain. CDR3 length: 13 amino acids. V was cut by 7 bases and J by 4 bases, with 13 bases left in between. CDR3 bases: TGTGCCAGCACCCCCGGGAAGTTCTATGGCTACACCTTC. Translated: CASTPGKFYGYTF.

The chain is built from TRBV7-6 and TRBJ1-4; TRBD1 aligns across 8 bases. The V gene end was trimmed by 0 bases and the J gene end by 0 bases; junction bases not matched to a gene: 0. This CDR3 contains 16 residues. Per germline, CDR1 SGHVS and CDR2 FNYEAQ. For the CDR3, the DNA is TGTGCCAGCAGCTTAGCGGGACAGGCAACTAATGAAAAACTGTTTTTT. This codes for CASSLAGQATNEKLFF.

J is TRBJ2-7 and V is TRBV28, with D perhaps matching TRBD2 (6 bases). This CDR3 comprises 13 residues. Trimming cost V 2 bases and J 3 bases, with 8 bases left between them. Germline CDR1 reads MDHEN; CDR2 reads SYDVKM. This CDR3 reads CASSLGGDYEQYF. In nucleotides, the CDR3 is TGTGCCAGCAGTTTAGGAGGGGACTACGAGCAGTACTTC.

This sequence joins TRBV9 and TRBJ2-7, with D tentatively TRBD2 (5 bases). This CDR3 is built from 13 residues. CDR1 and CDR2 from the germline V gene are SGDLS and YYNGEE. V lost 4 bases and J 0 bases, leaving 8 bases between the germline ends. This CDR3 reads CASSPRDSYEQYF. The CDR3 coding sequence is TGTGCCAGCAGCCCCCGGGACTCCTACGAGCAGTACTTC.

The chain uses TRBV11-2 and TRBJ2-3; 9 bases agree with TRBD2. V shed 3 bases and J 0 bases; nucleotides not matched to a gene: 4. The length of the CDR3 is 16 residues. Germline V lookup: CDR1 SGHAT, CDR2 FQNNGV. The CDR3 sequence is CASSLIAGASTDTQYF. CDR3 DNA sequence: TGTGCCAGCAGCTTGATAGCGGGGGCCAGCACAGATACGCAGTATTTT. Using reference TRBV11-2 and TRBJ2-3 for the parts outside the CDR3, the full variable domain is EAGVAQSPRYKIIEKRQSVAFWCNPISGHATLYWYQQILGQGPKLLIQFQNNGVVDDSQLPKDRFSAERLKGVDSTLKIQPAKLEDSAVYLCASSLIAGASTDTQYFGPGTRLTVL.

V and J are TRBV27 and TRBJ2-7; D gene unclear. CDR3 length: 13 amino acids. Germline V CDR1 and CDR2: MNHEY, SMNVEV (reference sequence). V was trimmed by 0 bases and J by 6 bases, leaving 9 bases between them. The CDR3 loop reads CASSLSQRSEQYF. The CDR3 coding sequence is TGTGCCAGCAGTTTATCGCAAAGGAGCGAGCAGTACTTC.

This clone was detected a few times. This chain connects TRBV6-5 to TRBJ2-3; tentative D call: TRBD2 (5 bases). V was pared by 7 bases and J by 0 bases, with 11 bases between. Germline lookup yields CDR1 MNHEY and CDR2 SVGAGI. The CDR3 consists of 14 residues. Written as DNA, the CDR3 is TGTGCCAGCACCAAGAGGGAAAGCACAGATACGCAGTATTTT. Translating gives CASTKRESTDTQYF.

As regards this clone: A read error may account for a junction end that differs from germline. The chain employs TRBV7-7 and TRBJ2-5; 14 bases map to TRBD2. Germline V gene sequence: CDR1 SSHAT, CDR2 FNYEAQ (reference sequence). The CDR3 runs 16 residues. The CDR3 region has the DNA TGTGCTAGCAGCTCCGGACTAGCGGGGGGCCAAGAGACCCAGTACTTC. This sequence encodes CASSSGLAGGQETQYF.

Concerning this clone: The sample holds other DNA sequences that translate to the same CDR3. The chain combines TRBV19 with TRBJ2-7; TRBD1 matches 8 bases. CDR1 and CDR2 (germline): LNHDA, SQIVND (reference sequence). The CDR3 is 13 amino acids. V shed 3 bases, J shed 4 bases, and the junction held 2 bases outside the gene matches. The chain's CDR3 is CASSIGQGYEQYF. Written as DNA, the CDR3 is TGTGCCAGTAGTATCGGACAGGGTTACGAGCAGTACTTC.

The chain recombines TRBV28 with TRBJ1-3; the match to TRBD1 covers 9 bases. Germline V gene sequence: CDR1 MDHEN, CDR2 SYDVKM. Trimming took 4 bases from V and 8 from J; bases not matched to a gene: 12. The CDR3 is made up of 16 amino acids. CDR3 nucleotides: TGTGCCAGCAGTTCGGCCGGACAGGGGATTAGGGACACCATATATTTT. Translated, it gives CASSSAGQGIRDTIYF.

This chain uses TRBV24-1 with TRBJ2-5; TRBD2 might be the D (5 bases). CDR1 KGHDR and CDR2 SFDVKD come from the germline V gene. The CDR3 is 14 amino acids. Trimming took off 2 bases at V and 4 bases at J, with 10 bases between the two ends. Written as DNA, the CDR3 is TGTGCCACCAGTGATTACGGCGGAGGAGAGACCCAGTACTTC. This gives the protein CATSDYGGGETQYF.

In regard to this clone: This sample also contains other DNA sequences that code for the same CDR3. This chain joins TRBV12-3 or TRBV12-4 and TRBJ2-5, with D perhaps TRBD2 (6 bases). The CDR3 has 13 amino acids. V lost 6 bases, J lost 2 bases, and 10 bases lay in between. The CDR3 loop is CASRPGTQETQYF. CDR3 bases: TGTGCCAGCAGACCTGGGACTCAAGAGACCCAGTACTTC.

This clone occurred once. V gene TRBV27 combines with J gene TRBJ2-6, with no clear D. This CDR3 spans 13 amino acids. Trimming shortened V by 10 bases and J by 0 bases, and 7 bases separated the two germline ends. CDR1 is MNHEY and CDR2 is SMNVEV in the germline V gene (reference sequence). CDR3 DNA sequence: TGTGCCACCACTCCCTCTGGGGCCAACGTCCTGACTTTC. This translates into CATTPSGANVLTF.

V gene TRBV12-5 combines with J gene TRBJ2-1; the match to TRBD2 covers 14 bases. V lost 7 bases to trimming and J lost 2 bases; unmatched junction nucleotides: 7. In germline, CDR1 is LGHNT, CDR2 FRNRAP. The length of the CDR3 is 17 residues. The CDR3 DNA reads TGTGCTAGTGCCTCACCGACTAGCGGGAGGGCCTACAATGAGCAGTTCTTC. Encoded protein: CASASPTSGRAYNEQFF.